Listed below are T cell receptor beta chains from one sample, sequenced in a study of T cell repertoires in cytomegalovirus infection. No cognate antigen is known for these TCRs. TCRdb re-derived calls from the reads in MiXCR, one entry per CDR3 protein. In the table there are about 400,000 distinct CDR3 sequences, approximately 30% of which are singletons. This sample comprised cultured PBMCs, obtained from culture after CMV antigen stimulation. All receptors derive from a human donor in good health (CMV status not recorded). Some clones in this sample may be carry-over from other donors' samples. Each CDR3 is given with its conserved first and last residue. The D gene is left open where the match is weak. Part of the rows lack a size; the others show once, few, many or a class for expanded clones.

>TRBV7-2|-|-|TRBJ2-6
CASSLEQTGANVLTF
TGTGCCAGCAGCTTAGAACAAACTGGGGCCAACGTCCTGACTTTC
>TRBV11-2|-|-|TRBJ2-5
CASSLITPGETQYF
TGTGCCAGCAGCTTAATAACGCCGGGGGAGACCCAGTACTTC
>TRBV4-1|-|-|TRBJ2-2
CASSQDFTNTGELFF
TGCGCCAGCAGCCAAGACTTTACTAACACCGGGGAGCTGTTTTTT
>TRBV18|-|-|TRBJ1-1
CASSLKLNTEAFF
TGTGCCAGCTCCCTCAAACTTAACACTGAAGCTTTCTTT
>TRBV12-3/TRBV12-4|-|-|TRBJ1-1
CASSLGIRTEAFF
TGTGCCAGCAGTTTGGGGATAAGAACTGAAGCTTTCTTT
>TRBV7-9|-|-|TRBJ1-5
CASSLEHGNQPQHF
TGTGCCAGCAGCTTAGAACACGGCAATCAGCCCCAGCATTTT
>TRBV29-1|-|-|TRBJ2-1
CSVVLATYNEQFF
TGCAGCGTTGTTCTAGCGACCTACAATGAGCAGTTCTTC
>TRBV7-8|-|-|TRBJ1-5
CASSPKEGRNQPQHF
TGTGCCAGCAGCCCCAAAGAGGGCCGCAATCAGCCCCAGCATTTT
>TRBV19|few|-|TRBJ2-2
CASTSRRPGQTGELFF
TGTGCCAGTACCTCCCGGCGCCCAGGGCAAACCGGGGAGCTGTTTTTT
>TRBV10-3|-|TRBD1|TRBJ1-5
CATQDDRVGQPQHF
TGTGCCACCCAGGACGACAGGGTGGGTCAGCCCCAGCATTTT
>TRBV11-3|-|-|TRBJ2-1
CASSSIGTSSTEQFF
TGTGCCAGCAGCTCCATAGGGACCTCGTCAACGGAGCAGTTCTTC
>TRBV11-2|-|TRBD2|TRBJ2-1
CASSLGGLFTYNEQFF
TGTGCCAGCAGCTTAGGGGGACTATTCACCTACAATGAGCAGTTCTTC
>TRBV4-3|-|-|TRBJ1-3
CASSQDLRSSGNTIYF
TGCGCCAGCAGCCAAGATTTACGGAGCTCTGGAAACACCATATATTTT
>TRBV11-2|few|-|TRBJ1-2
CASSPGTTGGYTF
TGTGCCAGCAGCCCTGGAACTACGGGAGGCTACACCTTC
>TRBV10-3|-|-|TRBJ2-2
CAISERERTTGELFF
TGTGCCATCAGTGAACGGGAGCGTACCACCGGGGAGCTGTTTTTT
>TRBV7-2|-|-|TRBJ1-1
CASLRGPLSEAFF
TGTGCCAGTCTCCGGGGCCCACTTTCTGAAGCTTTCTTT
>TRBV6-1|many|TRBD1|TRBJ1-2
CASSYGDRGGYGYTF
TGTGCCAGCAGTTATGGGGACAGGGGAGGCTATGGCTACACCTTC
>TRBV4-1|few|-|TRBJ2-1
CASSQQTGYEQFF
TGCGCCAGCAGCCAACAGACGGGGTATGAGCAGTTCTTC
>TRBV27|few|-|TRBJ2-5
CASSFHREVETQYF
TGTGCCAGCAGTTTTCACAGGGAGGTGGAGACCCAGTACTTC
>TRBV7-2|few|-|TRBJ2-5
CASSLDPRETQYF
TGTGCCAGCAGCTTAGACCCCCGAGAGACCCAGTACTTC
>TRBV6-2/TRBV6-3|-|TRBD1|TRBJ1-2
CASSQSRTHTGDGYTF
TGTGCCAGCAGCCAATCCCGGACGCACACAGGGGATGGCTACACCTTC
>TRBV7-2|few|-|TRBJ2-1
CASSLGGGARSYNEQFF
TGTGCCAGCAGCTTGGGTGGCGGGGCTAGGTCCTACAATGAGCAGTTCTTC
>TRBV19|few|-|TRBJ2-3
CASSIRMTDTQYF
TGTGCCAGTAGTATTAGGATGACAGATACGCAGTATTTT
>TRBV7-9|few|TRBD2|TRBJ2-3
CASSSLAGGPSTQYF
TGTGCCAGCAGCTCACTAGCGGGTGGACCATCTACGCAGTATTTT
>TRBV24-1|many|-|TRBJ2-3
CATSDSPQDTQYF
TGTGCCACCAGTGATTCCCCCCAAGATACGCAGTATTTT
>TRBV7-2|many|-|TRBJ2-7
CASSLDGTTSFPYEQYF
TGTGCCAGCAGCTTAGATGGAACCACTAGTTTTCCCTACGAGCAGTACTTC
>TRBV12-3/TRBV12-4|-|-|TRBJ1-1
CASSQWTVPTTEAFF
TGTGCCAGCAGTCAATGGACAGTTCCGACCACTGAAGCTTTCTTT
>TRBV19|-|-|TRBJ1-4
CASRNAGFGEGEKLFF
TGTGCCAGTAGGAATGCAGGGTTTGGCGAGGGTGAAAAACTGTTTTTT
>TRBV24-1|once|-|TRBJ2-1
CATSDVSSYNEQFF
TGTGCCACCAGTGATGTTAGCTCCTACAATGAGCAGTTCTTC
>TRBV30|-|-|TRBJ2-2
CAWSKGPGSTNTGELFF
TGTGCCTGGAGTAAAGGCCCTGGCTCTACGAACACCGGGGAGCTGTTTTTT
>TRBV6-2/TRBV6-3|-|-|TRBJ1-2
CASASFLYFGYTF
TGTGCCAGCGCAAGCTTCCTATATTTCGGCTACACCTTC
>TRBV20-1|few|-|TRBJ1-5
CSAARGGNWHF
TGCAGTGCTGCCCGGGGGGGGAATTGGCATTTT
>TRBV6-1|many|-|TRBJ2-1
CASSPGTRIFEQFF
TGTGCCAGCAGTCCTGGGACGCGTATCTTTGAGCAGTTCTTC
>TRBV7-2|-|-|TRBJ1-5
CASSRGGLNQPQHF
TGTGCCAGCAGCCGCGGGGGGCTTAATCAGCCCCAGCATTTT
>TRBV11-2|-|-|TRBJ2-1
CASSIRRAYEQFF
TGTGCCAGCAGCATCCGGAGGGCCTATGAGCAGTTCTTC
>TRBV5-1|few|-|TRBJ2-1
CASSLLAVVNEQFF
TGCGCCAGCAGCTTGCTGGCTGTAGTTAATGAGCAGTTCTTC
>TRBV7-2|-|-|TRBJ1-1
CASRLRGPGGAFF
TGTGCCAGCAGACTCCGGGGACCGGGAGGAGCTTTCTTT
>TRBV7-2|many|TRBD2|TRBJ2-3
CASSLNSGARDTQYF
TGTGCCAGCAGCTTAAACAGCGGGGCCCGGGATACGCAGTATTTT
>TRBV30|-|TRBD2|TRBJ2-1
CAWSVWLAGGPGEQFF
TGTGCCTGGAGTGTATGGTTAGCGGGAGGGCCGGGTGAGCAGTTCTTC
>TRBV7-9|few|-|TRBJ2-5
CASSPLGKETQYF
TGTGCCAGCAGCCCTCTTGGAAAAGAGACCCAGTACTTC
>TRBV4-1|few|-|TRBJ1-2
CASSPLAGFGYGYTF
TGCGCCAGCAGCCCCTTGGCAGGGTTTGGATATGGCTACACCTTC
>TRBV20-1|-|TRBD2|TRBJ2-3
CSARVSGSRNTQYF
TGCAGTGCTAGAGTTAGCGGGAGTAGGAATACGCAGTATTTT
>TRBV7-6|few|-|TRBJ1-1
CASSFASGTEAFF
TGTGCCAGCAGCTTTGCGTCGGGGACTGAAGCTTTCTTT
>TRBV6-2/TRBV6-3|-|-|TRBJ2-3
CASSYGLAYTDTQYF
TGTGCCAGCAGTTACGGGCTAGCGTACACAGATACGCAGTATTTT
>TRBV19|-|-|TRBJ1-1
CASSIQGSNTEAFF
TGTGCCAGTAGTATCCAGGGCTCGAACACTGAAGCTTTCTTT
>TRBV28|few|-|TRBJ1-4
CASSPPGSTNEKLFF
TGTGCCAGCAGTCCCCCAGGGTCGACTAATGAAAAACTGTTTTTT
>TRBV7-2|-|-|TRBJ1-4
CASSLVWTNEKLFF
TGTGCCAGCAGCTTAGTATGGACTAATGAAAAACTGTTTTTT
>TRBV7-2|few|-|TRBJ1-1
CASSLTGYTEAFF
TGTGCCAGCAGCTTAACAGGGTACACTGAAGCTTTCTTT
>TRBV24-1|-|TRBD2|TRBJ2-1
CATRLAGADEQFF
TGTGCCACCAGACTAGCGGGAGCGGATGAGCAGTTCTTC
>TRBV5-1|few|TRBD2|TRBJ2-3
CASSLVGTSVTDTQYF
TGCGCCAGCAGCTTGGTGGGGACTAGCGTCACAGATACGCAGTATTTT
>TRBV2|-|TRBD2|TRBJ2-2
CASSRGLVNTGELFF
TGTGCCAGCAGTCGGGGACTAGTGAACACCGGGGAGCTGTTTTTT
>TRBV11-2|-|-|TRBJ2-5
CASSFPDQGASLKTQYF
TGTGCCAGCAGCTTTCCTGACCAGGGCGCTAGCTTGAAGACCCAGTACTTC
>TRBV6-2/TRBV6-3|-|-|TRBJ2-1
CASSFPTSNEQFF
TGTGCCAGCAGTTTCCCGACTAGCAATGAGCAGTTCTTC